The T cell receptor beta chain described here comes from a study of cytomegalovirus exposure and HLA in healthy donors. Notes on the study in general: A later analysis by the authors found several of the most significant clusters apparently linked to common viral pathogens. Most TCR beta V segments were productive about 90% or about 30% of the time in an earlier analysis.

The V gene's germline CDR1 is KGHSH and CDR2 LQKENI. This CDR3 contains 14 residues. After removal of 6 bases from V and 0 bases from J, the junction contained 4 bases not matched to a gene. As regards this clone: Antigen specificity is unknown.

In the PCR, 60 Vbeta and 13 Jbeta primers were used. Sequenced by immunoSEQ multiplex PCR; TCRdb stores in-frame clones only, minus some. The data hold 150,000 to 200,000 clones, with roughly 80% observed a single time. This chain joins TRBV18 and TRBJ1-2, with 7 nucleotides matching TRBD1. The receptor comes from a man aged 45-60 years in good health and CMV-seropositive. Input material: PBMCs. CDR3 nucleotides: TGTGCCAGCTCTGGGGACAGATCTAACTATGGCTACACCTTC. Translation gives CASSGDRSNYGYTF.